The 27 T cell receptor beta chains presented below share a single source sample, sequenced in a study of T cell repertoires in cytomegalovirus infection. These receptors have no identified antigens. TCRdb reanalysed the reads using MiXCR and keeps one entry per CDR3 protein. Among about 900,000 distinct CDR3 sequences, around 32% were seen once, and the ten largest hold 11% to 15%. The specimen comprised cultured CD8+ T cells from PBMCs, sampled from culture after CMV antigen stimulation. The receptors shown here come from a human donor in good health (CMV status not recorded). Some clones in this sample may be carry-over from other donors' samples.

V usage is TRBV15 and J usage is TRBJ2-5; D is perhaps TRBD2 (5 bases). Per the germline V gene, CDR1 is LNHNV and CDR2 is YYDKDF (reference sequence). The CDR3 is made up of 15 amino acids. Trimming pared 0 bases from V and 2 bases from J, leaving 10 bases between. The CDR3 coding sequence is TGTGCCACCAGCAGAGAGGATAGCGTTCAAGAGACCCAGTACTTC. Translating it yields CATSREDSVQETQYF.

The V and J genes are TRBV27 and TRBJ2-3, with D perhaps TRBD2 (5 bases). CDR1 and CDR2 from the germline V gene are MNHEY and SMNVEV (reference sequence). Trimming cost V 7 bases and J 5 bases, with 19 bases left between them. The CDR3 runs 15 residues. The chain's CDR3 is CASMVGTRAGDTQYF. CDR3 bases: TGTGCCAGCATGGTAGGCACTCGGGCGGGAGATACGCAGTATTTT.

This clonotype was recorded a few times. The chain is built from TRBV19 and TRBJ1-1; D might be TRBD1 (6 bases). Germline V CDR1 and CDR2: LNHDA, SQIVND (reference sequence). Trimming removed 8 bases from V and 7 bases from J, with 8 bases in between. CDR3 length equals 10 residues. CDR3 sequence: CASGGLEAFF. CDR3 sequence (DNA): TGTGCCAGTGGGGGGCTTGAAGCTTTCTTT.

The CDR3 protein is CASSSTGENSYEQYV. The CDR3 region has the DNA TGTGCCAGCAGCTCCACTGGGGAGAACTCCTACGAGCAGTACGTC. This chain links TRBV7-9 with TRBJ2-7; weak D call: TRBD2 (5 bases). Trimming took off 4 bases at V and 0 bases at J, with 13 bases between the two ends. CDR1 SEHNR and CDR2 FQNEAQ come from the germline V gene (reference sequence). This CDR3 region has 15 residues.

This clonotype was detected a few times. The CDR3 sequence: CASTSWSGGTGELFF. The CDR3 bases are TGTGCCAGCACCTCCTGGAGCGGGGGTACCGGGGAGCTGTTTTTT. The J gene is TRBJ2-2, the V gene TRBV5-4, with 8 nucleotides matching TRBD2. CDR3 length equals 15 residues. The V gene's germline CDR1 is SGHNT and CDR2 YYREEE (reference sequence). V was clipped by 6 bases and J by 5 bases; unmatched bases: 9. The entire variable domain, with the rest obtained from reference TRBV5-4 and TRBJ2-2, is as follows: ETGVTQSPTHLIKTRGQQVTLRCSSQSGHNTVSWYQQALGQGPQFIFQYYREEENGRGNFPPRFSGLQFPNYSSELNVNALELDDSALYLCASTSWSGGTGELFFGEGSRLTVL.

This clonotype was found many times. The V and J genes are TRBV7-6 and TRBJ2-3, with D tentatively TRBD1 (6 bases). V lost 5 bases to trimming and J lost 4 bases, with 10 bases between them. Germline-derived CDR1 and CDR2 are SGHVS and FNYEAQ. The CDR3 consists of 13 residues. The CDR3 nucleotides read TGTGCCAGCAGCCTAGAGGGGGCAGATACGCAGTATTTT. Its translation: CASSLEGADTQYF.

This sequence joins TRBV27 and TRBJ2-3; TRBD2 matches 9 bases. Germline values: CDR1 MNHEY, CDR2 SMNVEV (reference sequence). J gave up 5 bases and V 6 bases, and 3 bases lay outside the gene matches. The CDR3 consists of 13 residues. The CDR3 reads CASRAGGVDTQYF. The CDR3 nucleotides are TGTGCCAGCAGAGCGGGGGGAGTAGATACGCAGTATTTT.

In nucleotides, the CDR3 is TGCAGTGCTACGACAGGGAACACTGAAGCTTTCTTT. Amino acids: CSATTGNTEAFF. This chain links TRBV20-1 with TRBJ1-1; perhaps TRBD1 as D (6 bases). The length of the CDR3 is 12 residues. Per the germline V gene, CDR1 is DFQATT and CDR2 is SNEGSKA (reference sequence). Between the trimmed V and J ends, which lost 4 bases and 1 base, there was a span of 7 bases.

This clonotype showed up many times. CDR3 nucleotide sequence: TGTGCCAGCAGTTTAGGGAGGCCAGGGATCCAGCCCCAGCATTTT. Residues: CASSLGRPGIQPQHF. V and J are TRBV12-3 or TRBV12-4 and TRBJ1-5, with a weak D call TRBD1 (5 bases). The V gene lost 1 base and the J gene lost 7 bases, with 14 bases spanning the gap. This CDR3 comprises 15 residues.

This clonotype has more than one count but fewer than ten. The genes are TRBV5-5 and TRBJ2-2; possibly TRBD1 for D (5 bases). The CDR3 is 16 residues long. From germline, CDR1 is SGHKS and CDR2 YYEKEE (reference sequence). V lost 1 base and J 6 bases, leaving 16 bases between the germline ends. This CDR3 is CASSLWQQGPPGELFF. The CDR3 coding sequence is TGTGCCAGCAGCTTGTGGCAGCAGGGCCCGCCCGGGGAGCTGTTTTTT. Complete variable domain (other parts from reference TRBV5-5 and TRBJ2-2): DAGVTQSPTHLIKTRGQQVTLRCSPISGHKSVSWYQQVLGQGPQFIFQYYEKEERGRGNFPDRFSARQFPNYSSELNVNALLLGDSALYLCASSLWQQGPPGELFFGEGSRLTVL.

As concerns this clonotype: Given a much more abundant clone one base away, this may be a read error. The gene calls are TRBV6-1 and TRBJ2-3, with 12 bases lining up with TRBD2. The CDR3 contains 19 residues. Germline V gene lookup returns CDR1 MNHNS and CDR2 SASEGT. V gave up 5 bases and J gave up 4 bases; unmatched junction bases: 16. In DNA, the CDR3 is TGTGCCAGCAGTTGCCTACTAGCGGGGGGCTTTTGCCCGCCAGATACGCAGTATTTT. Its protein product is CASSCLLAGGFCPPDTQYF.

The genes are TRBV28 and TRBJ2-7; possible D gene TRBD1, 5 bases. CDR1 is MDHEN and CDR2 is SYDVKM in the germline V gene. The CDR3 is 15 amino acids. V lost 6 bases and J lost 0, with 15 bases in between. CDR3 sequence reads: CASSGIKGPSYEQYV. The DNA of the CDR3 is TGTGCCAGCAGCGGTATTAAGGGGCCCTCCTACGAGCAGTACGTC.

A single count supports this clonotype. The rearrangement uses TRBV4-3 and TRBJ2-2; possible D gene TRBD1, 5 bases. V was shortened by 5 bases and J by 7 bases, with 14 bases between the two germline ends. Germline CDR1 is LGHNA and CDR2 is YSLEER. CDR3 length: 14 residues. CDR3 DNA: TGCGCCAGCAGCTATGTAAAAGGGGACGGGGAGCTGTTTTTT. This translates into CASSYVKGDGELFF.

This clonotype was found a few times. The gene calls are TRBV7-9 and TRBJ2-5; 8 nucleotides match TRBD2. After removal of 3 bases from V and 4 bases from J, the junction contained 16 bases not matched to a gene. The CDR3 sequence is 18 residues long. Germline CDR1 and CDR2: SEHNR and FQNEAQ (reference sequence). The chain's CDR3 is CASSFPSVGGGLGETQYF. The CDR3, as DNA: TGTGCCAGCAGCTTCCCGTCTGTGGGCGGGGGGCTGGGAGAGACCCAGTACTTC. Variable domain in full (rest from reference TRBV7-9 and TRBJ2-5): DTGVSQNPRHKITKRGQNVTFRCDPISEHNRLYWYRQTLGQGPEFLTYFQNEAQLEKSRLLSDRFSAERPKGSFSTLEIQRTEQGDSAMYLCASSFPSVGGGLGETQYFGPGTRLLVL.

In this sample, this clonotype turned up a few times. The V and J genes are TRBV12-3 or TRBV12-4 and TRBJ2-7; no clear D gene. This CDR3 spans 12 amino acids. The germline V and J ends were trimmed by 4 bases and 3 bases, with 7 bases remaining between them. CDR3 sequence: CASSYDFYEQYV. CDR3 in DNA: TGTGCCAGCAGTTATGACTTCTACGAGCAGTACGTC.

The J gene is TRBJ1-1, the V gene TRBV10-1; a possible D gene is TRBD1 (5 bases). Between the trimmed V and J ends, which lost 10 bases and 1 base, there was a span of 22 bases. The CDR3 extends over 16 amino acids. Germline CDR1 is WNHNN and CDR2 is SYGVQD (reference sequence). The CDR3 region is CAISLPGSKGNTEAFF. In DNA form, the CDR3 reads TGCGCCATCTCTCTACCAGGGTCTAAGGGGAACACTGAAGCTTTCTTT.

The chain carries TRBV19 and TRBJ2-1; D is uncertain. Germline CDR1 is LNHDA and CDR2 is SQIVND (reference sequence). With 3 bases removed from V and 8 bases from J, the gap between germline ends came to 17 bases. This CDR3 region has 15 residues. CDR3 amino acids: CASSIPMGVRHEQFF. CDR3 sequence (DNA): TGTGCCAGTAGTATCCCTATGGGCGTTCGTCATGAGCAGTTCTTC.

The chain employs TRBV6-5 and TRBJ1-2; weak D call: TRBD1 (5 bases). Per the germline V gene, CDR1 is MNHEY and CDR2 is SVGAGI. This CDR3 spans 13 amino acids. Trimming stripped 2 bases from V and 5 bases from J, with 9 bases between. Here the CDR3 DNA reads TGTGCCAGCAGTTACATAGGGGAATATGGCTACACCTTC. Its protein is CASSYIGEYGYTF.

This clonotype was picked up many times. This chain joins TRBV4-1 and TRBJ1-5, with 9 positions matching TRBD1. The CDR3 spans 15 residues. The ends lost 5 bases at V and 3 bases at J; junction bases unmatched: 5. Germline loops: CDR1 MGHRA, CDR2 YSYEKL. CDR3 nucleotide sequence: TGCGCCAGCAGCAACCGGGACAGGGACAATCAGCCCCAGCATTTT. The encoded protein is CASSNRDRDNQPQHF.

This clonotype was counted a few times. The chain recombines TRBV6-1 with TRBJ2-7; no reliable D call. Germline values: CDR1 MNHNS, CDR2 SASEGT. This CDR3 contains 14 residues. The V end lost 4 bases, the J end lost 4 bases, and 14 bases lay between the germline ends. CDR3 coding DNA: TGTGCCAGCAGTGCCGCCTTATCCGGTTACGAGCAGTACGTC. As protein: CASSAALSGYEQYV.

The V call is TRBV13, the J call TRBJ2-1; D is possibly TRBD1 (6 bases). The germline V gene has CDR1 PRHDT and CDR2 FYEKMQ (reference sequence). V shed 6 bases and J shed 0 bases, with 15 bases lying between them. The CDR3 has 16 residues. CDR3 bases: TGTGCCAGCAGTTCCTCCTCGGACAGCTCCTACAATGAGCAGTTCTTC. This gives the protein CASSSSSDSSYNEQFF.

This clonotype was detected a few times. V is TRBV5-4 and J is TRBJ1-2; D not resolved. The CDR3 has 14 residues. With 6 bases removed from V and 4 bases from J, the gap between germline ends came to 16 bases. Germline V gene lookup returns CDR1 SGHNT and CDR2 YYREEE (reference sequence). This CDR3 is CASTQIEVAYGYTF. In nucleotides, the CDR3 is TGTGCCAGCACCCAGATAGAGGTTGCCTATGGCTACACCTTC.

There are many counts of this clonotype. The rearrangement joins TRBV7-2 to TRBJ2-1; D ambiguous. V was pared by 5 bases and J by 8 bases, with 7 bases between. CDR3 length equals 11 residues. Germline CDR1 reads SGHTA; CDR2 reads FQGNSA. The CDR3 nucleotides are TGTGCCAGCAGCCCCCACGATGAGCAGTTCTTC. Translation gives CASSPHDEQFF.

The sample holds a few counts of this clonotype. The chain couples TRBV27 to TRBJ1-4; D gene unclear. V lost 4 bases to trimming and J lost 8 bases, with 2 bases between them. Germline values: CDR1 MNHEY, CDR2 SMNVEV (reference sequence). The CDR3 is made up of 10 amino acids. Written as DNA, the CDR3 is TGTGCCAGCAGTTCGGAAAAACTGTTTTTT. This encodes CASSSEKLFF. The full variable domain, in which reference TRBV27 and TRBJ1-4 provide the parts outside the CDR3, is EAQVTQNPRYLITVTGKKLTVTCSQNMNHEYMSWYRQDPGLGLRQIYYSMNVEVTDKGDVPEGYKVSRKEKRNFPLILESPSPNQTSLYFCASSSEKLFFGSGTQLSVL.

The genes are TRBV15 and TRBJ1-1, with D possibly matching TRBD1 (5 bases). The V end was cut by 6 bases, the J end by 4 bases, with 15 bases between. CDR1 and CDR2 (germline): LNHNV, YYDKDF (reference sequence). The CDR3 spans 14 residues. DNA of the CDR3: TGTGCCACCAGACTACGTGGGGCCGGCACTGAAGCTTTCTTT. Translating gives CATRLRGAGTEAFF.

This clonotype was recorded a few times. CDR3 region: CASSLHEATEQFF. In nucleotides, the CDR3 is TGTGCCAGCAGTTTGCACGAAGCAACAGAGCAGTTCTTC. The gene calls are TRBV27 and TRBJ2-1; D remains unclear. Between the trimmed V and J ends, which lost 3 bases and 10 bases, there was a span of 13 bases. The CDR3 spans 13 residues. The germline gives CDR1 MNHEY, CDR2 SMNVEV (reference sequence).

A note on this clonotype: At one boundary the junction diverges from the germline segment, which might be a read error. V usage is TRBV7-6 and J usage is TRBJ2-1; 7 bases fit TRBD1. CDR1 is SGHVS and CDR2 is FNYEAQ in the germline V gene. The CDR3 covers 15 residues. CDR3 residues: CVSSRWTGSSNEQFF. CDR3 in DNA: TGTGTCAGCAGCCGATGGACAGGTTCAAGTAATGAGCAGTTCTTC.